The rows below give T cell receptor beta chains drawn from one sample of a study of naive and memory T cell subsets. TCRdb called the 5' RACE reads again in MiXCR, with one record for every CDR3 protein. In the table there are approximately 27,000 distinct CDR3 sequences, around 21% of which are singletons. These receptors were collected from a female donor in good health. CDR3s include the opening cysteine and the closing phenylalanine or tryptophan.

j_gene | v_gene | CDR3aa
TRBJ2-7 | TRBV20-1 | CSAPADSSYEQYF
TRBJ2-4 | TRBV5-1 | CASSLEQGFRNIQYF
TRBJ2-7 | TRBV11-2 | CASSSAGTGKIYEQYF
TRBJ2-7 | TRBV18 | CASSPGSGNEQYF
TRBJ2-1 | TRBV7-2 | CASSYGGNEQFF
TRBJ2-5 | TRBV10-3 | CAIRGTTGETQYF
TRBJ2-1 | TRBV5-1 | CASSPSTGTSQFF
TRBJ2-7 | TRBV30 | CAWAWGRGSEQYF
TRBJ2-1 | TRBV5-4 | CASSLDRNNEQFF
TRBJ1-1 | TRBV29-1 | CSVAGSEWDTEAFF
TRBJ1-4 | TRBV2 | CASIETTTNEKLFF
TRBJ1-1 | TRBV12-3/TRBV12-4 | CASSSYPRGLNTEAFF
TRBJ1-1 | TRBV6-5 | CASSYSSRGNTEAFF
TRBJ1-6 | TRBV4-3 | CASSQDTNSPLHF
TRBJ2-2 | TRBV12-5 | CASSSAAGTGELFF
TRBJ1-6 | TRBV20-1 | CSARDRDRDRLHF
TRBJ2-7 | TRBV20-1 | CSASKASGRTYEQYF
TRBJ2-5 | TRBV20-1 | CSAVGLVRETQYF
TRBJ2-6 | TRBV7-3 | CASSPRGLDSGANVLTF
TRBJ2-1 | TRBV6-5 | CASSYEGSSYNEQFF
TRBJ2-3 | TRBV7-2 | CASSWAGDTQYF
TRBJ2-2 | TRBV29-1 | CSVARDTGELFF